The entry below describes one TCR beta chain. This clone was counted only a few times. Its antigen has not been determined. Per-base qualities were not stored, and no clone one base away is much larger. The library was generated by the immunoSEQ multiplex PCR assay. TCRdb carries this immuneACCESS record with in-frame sequences only. Its versions omit some clonotypes, under half of them owing to an unresolved V gene in the studies checked, with the rest unexplained. For this sample there are under 70,000 clones; 90% to 95% appear just once. The top ten clones comprise 1% to 1.5% of the sample. This record comes from a study of T cell changes during pregnancy in multiple sclerosis (dated by TCRdb to between 2019 and 2020). About the investigation overall: Changes in the T cell repertoire over the course of pregnancy were examined in this study in women with multiple sclerosis.

Spanning cysteine to phenylalanine, the CDR3 consists of 16 amino acids. Only the CDR3 portion is preserved as DNA: 48 bases, with reading frame beginning at the first base. The germline V gene supplies CDR1 MRHNA and CDR2 SNTAGT. The germline ends are 13 bases apart after V is trimmed by 3 bases and J by 0 bases. The specimen was peripheral blood, collected after pregnancy. Rearrangement joined TRBV6-4 to TRBJ2-3; TRBD2 is a weak D gene call, 6 bases matching. The clonotype comes from a female donor in good health, enrolled as a control in a pregnancy study. CDR3 loop: CASSDEAGSSTDTQYF. Here is the DNA: TGTGCCAGCAGTGATGAGGCGGGGTCTAGCACAGATACGCAGTATTTT.